Presented here are 13 T cell receptor beta chains from one specimen sequenced in a study of PD-1 blockade in classical Hodgkin lymphoma. All patients relapsed after autologous stem cell transplantation, and brentuximab vedotin exposure varied. TCRdb keeps only in-frame clones here, not all; method: immunoSEQ multiplex PCR. The table has approximately 100,000 clones, around nine tenths seen once. The sample here was peripheral blood mononuclear cells (PBMCs), taken before the second cycle of nivolumab. These receptors originate from a human donor with classical Hodgkin lymphoma.

The J gene is TRBJ2-1, the V gene TRBV7-8; weak D call: TRBD2 (6 bases). The V gene's germline CDR1 is SGHVS and CDR2 FQNEAQ. Between the trimmed V and J ends, which lost 5 bases and 8 bases, there was a span of 13 bases. The CDR3 is 13 residues long. The CDR3 reads CASSTGSWDEQFF. The CDR3 bases are TGTGCCAGCAGCACCGGGAGCTGGGATGAGCAGTTCTTC.

The rearrangement joins TRBV27 to TRBJ1-1; no reliable D call. The CDR3 extends over 11 amino acids. Trimming pared 11 bases from V and 12 bases from J, leaving 19 bases between. From germline, CDR1 is MNHEY and CDR2 SMNVEV (reference sequence). The CDR3: CAAQTRGQTFF. DNA of the CDR3: TGTGCCGCTCAAACTCGCGGGCAAACTTTCTTT.

J is TRBJ1-2 and V is TRBV7-9, with TRBD1 matching 8 bases. This CDR3 has 14 amino acids. From germline, CDR1 is SEHNR and CDR2 FQNEAQ (reference sequence). The V gene end was trimmed by 6 bases and the J gene end by 10 bases; junction bases not matched to a gene: 13. CDR3 sequence (DNA): TGTGCCAGCAGACCCGCGCGGACAGGGCTGAACTACACCTTC. This gives the protein CASRPARTGLNYTF.

The genes are TRBV7-7 and TRBJ2-3; 9 positions match TRBD2. V shed 2 bases and J 3 bases; nucleotides not matched to a gene: 18. The V gene's germline CDR1 is SSHAT and CDR2 FNYEAQ (reference sequence). CDR3 size: 20 residues. CDR3 amino acids: CASSLNPLSWAGGETDTQYF. CDR3 sequence (DNA): TGTGCCAGCAGCTTAAACCCCCTTTCATGGGCGGGGGGGGAAACAGATACGCAGTATTTT.

The chain joins TRBV25-1 to TRBJ2-1, with TRBD2 matching 10 bases. In germline, CDR1 is MGHDK, CDR2 SYGVNS. The CDR3 covers 14 residues. The ends lost 8 bases at V and 3 bases at J; junction bases unmatched: 4. Here the CDR3 DNA reads TGTGCCAGCTCCAGCGGGGGGGACTACAATGAGCAGTTCTTC. As protein: CASSSGGDYNEQFF.

The rearrangement links TRBV4-3 to TRBJ1-1, with D hard to call. This CDR3 is 14 amino acids long. Germline V gene lookup returns CDR1 LGHNA and CDR2 YSLEER. Trimming cost V 3 bases and J 2 bases, with 10 bases left between them. DNA of the CDR3: TGCGCCAGCAGCCACCAGACGGTAAACACTGAAGCTTTCTTT. Amino acid sequence: CASSHQTVNTEAFF.

The chain couples TRBV5-4 to TRBJ2-5, with 7 bases that match TRBD1. Germline V gene data show CDR1 as SGHNT and CDR2 as YYREEE (reference sequence). The CDR3 runs 14 residues. V was pared by 4 bases and J by 0 bases, with 3 bases of the junction left unmatched. CDR3 in DNA: TGTGCCAGCAGCCCGGGGACAGACCAAGAGACCCAGTACTTC. Its translation is CASSPGTDQETQYF.

This rearrangement joins TRBV7-9 to TRBJ1-4; 7 positions agree with TRBD1. The CDR3 extends over 15 amino acids. J gave up 4 bases and V 5 bases, and 7 bases lay outside the gene matches. Germline V gene data show CDR1 as SEHNR and CDR2 as FQNEAQ (reference sequence). CDR3 in DNA: TGTGCCAGCAGCCCTAGACCAGGGGGTAATGAAAAACTGTTTTTT. This gives the protein CASSPRPGGNEKLFF.

This rearrangement joins TRBV2 to TRBJ2-1; D is perhaps TRBD1 (5 bases). Per germline, CDR1 SNHLY and CDR2 FYNNEI. Trimming took off 6 bases at V and 7 bases at J, with 10 bases between the two ends. CDR3 length equals 12 residues. CDR3 bases: TGTGCCAGCAGGGAACAGGAGAATGAGCAGTTCTTC. It codes for CASREQENEQFF.

The chain uses TRBV5-1 and TRBJ1-5; 8 bases line up with TRBD1. J was trimmed by 4 bases and V by 0 bases; bases with no gene match: 3. The CDR3 extends over 15 amino acids. Per the germline V gene, CDR1 is SGHRS and CDR2 is YFSETQ. The CDR3 DNA sequence: TGCGCCAGCAGCTTGGGGGACAGGCCAAATCAGCCCCAGCATTTT. Translated, it gives CASSLGDRPNQPQHF. The full variable domain, in which reference TRBV5-1 and TRBJ1-5 provide the parts outside the CDR3, is KAGVTQTPRYLIKTRGQQVTLSCSPISGHRSVSWYQQTPGQGLQFLFEYFSETQRNKGNFPGRFSGRQFSNSRSEMNVSTLELGDSALYLCASSLGDRPNQPQHFGDGTRLSIL.

The chain employs TRBV5-1 and TRBJ2-7; 7 bases match TRBD2. The CDR3 loop spans 16 amino acids. V lost 0 bases, J lost 2 bases, and 8 bases stayed unmatched. From germline, CDR1 is SGHRS and CDR2 YFSETQ. The CDR3 loop reads CASSLALAATTYEQYF. CDR3 nucleotide sequence: TGCGCCAGCAGCTTGGCGCTAGCGGCTACCACCTACGAGCAGTACTTC. The full variable domain, completed using reference TRBV5-1 and TRBJ2-7, is KAGVTQTPRYLIKTRGQQVTLSCSPISGHRSVSWYQQTPGQGLQFLFEYFSETQRNKGNFPGRFSGRQFSNSRSEMNVSTLELGDSALYLCASSLALAATTYEQYFGPGTRLTVT.

This sequence joins TRBV18 and TRBJ2-3; D is unclear. CDR3 length equals 12 residues. Per germline, CDR1 KGHSH and CDR2 LQKENI. Trimming took off 2 bases at V and 5 bases at J, with 5 bases between the two ends. The CDR3 DNA reads TGTGCCAGCTCACCAAACGGAGATACGCAGTATTTT. The encoded protein is CASSPNGDTQYF.

The J gene is TRBJ1-1, the V gene TRBV29-1; TRBD1 might be the D (5 bases). With 4 bases removed from V and 3 bases from J, the gap between germline ends came to 12 bases. Germline V gene sequence: CDR1 SQVTM, CDR2 ANQGSEA. The CDR3 spans 13 residues. The CDR3 nucleotides are TGCAGCGTTGTGTCAGGGAGGGACACTGAAGCTTTCTTT. It encodes CSVVSGRDTEAFF.